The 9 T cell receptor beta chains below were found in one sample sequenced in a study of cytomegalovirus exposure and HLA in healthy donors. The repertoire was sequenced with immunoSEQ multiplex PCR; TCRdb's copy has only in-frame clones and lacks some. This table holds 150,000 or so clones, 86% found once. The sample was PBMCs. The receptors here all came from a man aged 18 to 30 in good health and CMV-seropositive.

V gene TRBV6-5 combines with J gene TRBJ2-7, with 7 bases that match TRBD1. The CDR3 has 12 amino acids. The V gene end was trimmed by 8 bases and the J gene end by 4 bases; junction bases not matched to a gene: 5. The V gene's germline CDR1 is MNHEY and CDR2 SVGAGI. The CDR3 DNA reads TGTGCCAGCTCACAGGGGCCTTACGAGCAGTACTTC. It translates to CASSQGPYEQYF.

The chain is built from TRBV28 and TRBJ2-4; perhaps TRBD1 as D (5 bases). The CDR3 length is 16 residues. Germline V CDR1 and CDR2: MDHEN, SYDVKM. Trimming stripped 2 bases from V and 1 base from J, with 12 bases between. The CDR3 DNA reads TGTGCCAGCAGTTTACTAGGGGCAAGGGCCAAAAACATTCAGTACTTC. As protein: CASSLLGARAKNIQYF.

In DNA, the CDR3 is TGTGCCAGCAGCTCAGGACAGGGCTCGGGCCAGCATTTT. Translation: CASSSGQGSGQHF. V is TRBV5-6 and J is TRBJ1-5; 8 bases are a match to TRBD1. CDR1 SGHDT and CDR2 YYEEEE come from the germline V gene. The V segment lost 3 bases and the J segment 12 bases; nucleotides outside the gene matches: 8. This CDR3 contains 13 residues.

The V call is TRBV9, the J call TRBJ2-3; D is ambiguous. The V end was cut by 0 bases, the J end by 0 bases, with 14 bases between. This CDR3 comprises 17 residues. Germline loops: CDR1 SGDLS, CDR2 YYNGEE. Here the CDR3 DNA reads TGTGCCAGCAGCGTAGGGGCTTCCGCTTTCAGCACAGATACGCAGTATTTT. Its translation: CASSVGASAFSTDTQYF.

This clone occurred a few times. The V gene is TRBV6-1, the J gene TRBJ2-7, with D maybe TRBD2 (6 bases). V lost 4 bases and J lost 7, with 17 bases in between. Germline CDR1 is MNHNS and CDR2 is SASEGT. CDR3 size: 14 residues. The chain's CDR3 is CASSGPGRAGEQYF. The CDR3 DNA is TGTGCCAGCAGTGGTCCCGGGCGGGCGGGGGAGCAGTACTTC.

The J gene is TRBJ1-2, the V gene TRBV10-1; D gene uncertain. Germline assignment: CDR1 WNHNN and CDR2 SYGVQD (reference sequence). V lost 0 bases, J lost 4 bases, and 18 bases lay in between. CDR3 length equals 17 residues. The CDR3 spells CASSESRREGLPYGYTF. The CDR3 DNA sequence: TGCGCCAGCAGTGAGTCGAGGAGGGAAGGTCTCCCCTATGGCTACACCTTC.

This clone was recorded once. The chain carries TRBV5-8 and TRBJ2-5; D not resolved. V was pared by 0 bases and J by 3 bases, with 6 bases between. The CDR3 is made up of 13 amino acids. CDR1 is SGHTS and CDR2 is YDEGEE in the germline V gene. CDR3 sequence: CASSLDQEETQYF. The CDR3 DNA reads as TGTGCCAGCAGCTTGGATCAGGAAGAGACCCAGTACTTC.

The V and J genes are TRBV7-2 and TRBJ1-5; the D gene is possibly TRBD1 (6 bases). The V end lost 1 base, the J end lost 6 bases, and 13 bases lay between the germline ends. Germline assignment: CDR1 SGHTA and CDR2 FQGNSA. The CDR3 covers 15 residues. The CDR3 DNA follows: TGTGCCAGCAGCTTAGTGGCAGGGGAGGGTCAGCCCCAGCATTTT. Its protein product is CASSLVAGEGQPQHF.

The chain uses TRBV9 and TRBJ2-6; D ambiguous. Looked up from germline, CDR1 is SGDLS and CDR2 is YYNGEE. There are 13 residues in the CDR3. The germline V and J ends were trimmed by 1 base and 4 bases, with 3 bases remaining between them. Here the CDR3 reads CASSVPGANVLTF. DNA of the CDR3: TGTGCCAGCAGCGTACCGGGGGCCAACGTCCTGACTTTC.